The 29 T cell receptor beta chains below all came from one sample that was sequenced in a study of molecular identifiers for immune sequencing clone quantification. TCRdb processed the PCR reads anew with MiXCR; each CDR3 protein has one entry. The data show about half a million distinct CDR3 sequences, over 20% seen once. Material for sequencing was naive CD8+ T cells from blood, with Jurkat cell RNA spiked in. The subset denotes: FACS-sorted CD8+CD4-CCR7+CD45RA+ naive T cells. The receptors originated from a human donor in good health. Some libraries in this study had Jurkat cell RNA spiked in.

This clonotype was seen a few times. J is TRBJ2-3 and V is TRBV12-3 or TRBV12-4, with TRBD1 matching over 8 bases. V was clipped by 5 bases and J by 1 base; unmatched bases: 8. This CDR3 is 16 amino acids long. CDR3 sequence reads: CASSPLTTGGTDTQYF. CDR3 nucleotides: TGTGCCAGCAGTCCACTAACGACAGGGGGCACAGATACGCAGTATTTT.

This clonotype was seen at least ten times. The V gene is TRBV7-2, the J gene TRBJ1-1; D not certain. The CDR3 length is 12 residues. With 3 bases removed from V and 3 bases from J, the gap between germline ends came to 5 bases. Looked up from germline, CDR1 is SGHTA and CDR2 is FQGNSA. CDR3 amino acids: CASSFSDTEAFF. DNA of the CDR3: TGTGCCAGCAGCTTCTCGGACACTGAAGCTTTCTTT.

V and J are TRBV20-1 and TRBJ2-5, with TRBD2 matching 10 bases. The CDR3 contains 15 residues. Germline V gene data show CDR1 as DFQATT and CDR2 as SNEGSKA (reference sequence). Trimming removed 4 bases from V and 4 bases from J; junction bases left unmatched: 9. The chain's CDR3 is CSATPGLALAETQYF. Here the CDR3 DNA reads TGCAGTGCTACCCCGGGACTAGCGCTTGCAGAGACCCAGTACTTC.

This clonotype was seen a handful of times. CDR3 DNA: TGTGCCAGCAAGATGGACAGGGGACTAGCCCGGGGCCCTGCAGATACGCAGTATTTT. Its translation: CASKMDRGLARGPADTQYF. This sequence joins TRBV6-2 or TRBV6-3 and TRBJ2-3, with D perhaps TRBD1 or TRBD2 (9 bases each). The CDR3 has 19 amino acids. Trimming left V 7 bases short and J 4 bases short, with 30 bases between. Germline CDR1 MNHEY, CDR2 SVGEGT.

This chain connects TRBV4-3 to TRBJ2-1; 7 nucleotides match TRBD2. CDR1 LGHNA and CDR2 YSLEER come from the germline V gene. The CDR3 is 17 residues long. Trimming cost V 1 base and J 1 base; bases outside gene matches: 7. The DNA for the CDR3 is TGCGCCAGCAGCCAAGCTCGGGGGGTCGTGTCCTACAATGAGCAGTTCTTC. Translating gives CASSQARGVVSYNEQFF.

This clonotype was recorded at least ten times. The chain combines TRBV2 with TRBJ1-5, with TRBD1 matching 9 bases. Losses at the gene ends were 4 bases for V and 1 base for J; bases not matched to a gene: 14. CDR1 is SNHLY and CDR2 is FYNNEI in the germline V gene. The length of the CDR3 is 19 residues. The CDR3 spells CASSGHRDRDPLSNQPQHF. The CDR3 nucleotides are TGTGCCAGCAGTGGACACCGGGACAGGGACCCTCTGAGCAATCAGCCCCAGCATTTT.

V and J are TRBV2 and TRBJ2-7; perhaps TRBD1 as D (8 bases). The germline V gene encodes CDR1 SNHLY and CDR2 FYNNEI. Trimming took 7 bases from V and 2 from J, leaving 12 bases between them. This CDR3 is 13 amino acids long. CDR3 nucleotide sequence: TGTGCCAGCACCACAGGGGGGGCCTACGAGCAGTACTTC. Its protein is CASTTGGAYEQYF. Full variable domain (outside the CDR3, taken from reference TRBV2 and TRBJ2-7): EPEVTQTPSHQVTQMGQEVILRCVPISNHLYFYWYRQILGQKVEFLVSFYNNEISEKSEIFDDQFSVERPDGSNFTLKIRSTKLEDSAMYFCASTTGGAYEQYFGPGTRLTVT.

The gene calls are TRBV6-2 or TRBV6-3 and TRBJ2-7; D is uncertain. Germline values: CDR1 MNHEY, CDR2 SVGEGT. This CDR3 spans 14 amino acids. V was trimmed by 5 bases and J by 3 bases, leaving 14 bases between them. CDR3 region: CASSDRAAGYEQYF. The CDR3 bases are TGTGCCAGCAGTGACCGGGCCGCCGGCTACGAGCAGTACTTC.

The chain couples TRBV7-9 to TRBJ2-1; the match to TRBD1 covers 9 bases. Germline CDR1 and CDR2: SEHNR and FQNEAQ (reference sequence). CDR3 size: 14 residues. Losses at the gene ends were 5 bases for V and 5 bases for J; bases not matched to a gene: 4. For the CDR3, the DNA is TGTGCCAGCAGCCCGACAGGGGGGGACAATGAGCAGTTCTTC. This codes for CASSPTGGDNEQFF. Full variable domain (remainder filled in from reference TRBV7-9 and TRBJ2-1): DTGVSQNPRHKITKRGQNVTFRCDPISEHNRLYWYRQTLGQGPEFLTYFQNEAQLEKSRLLSDRFSAERPKGSFSTLEIQRTEQGDSAMYLCASSPTGGDNEQFFGPGTRLTVL.

The CDR3: CSVNEREAFF. The CDR3 DNA reads TGCAGCGTTAACGAGCGCGAAGCTTTCTTT. The V and J genes are TRBV29-1 and TRBJ1-1; D ambiguous. Looked up from germline, CDR1 is SQVTM and CDR2 is ANQGSEA. Trimming pared 5 bases from V and 8 bases from J, leaving 9 bases between. The CDR3 consists of 10 residues.

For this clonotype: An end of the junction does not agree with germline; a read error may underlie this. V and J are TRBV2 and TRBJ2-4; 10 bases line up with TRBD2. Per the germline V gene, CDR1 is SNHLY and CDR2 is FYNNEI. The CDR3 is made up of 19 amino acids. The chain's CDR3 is CVSSEIASGGEVAKNIQYF. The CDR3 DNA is TGTGTCAGCAGCGAGATAGCTAGCGGGGGAGAAGTAGCCAAAAACATTCAGTACTTC.

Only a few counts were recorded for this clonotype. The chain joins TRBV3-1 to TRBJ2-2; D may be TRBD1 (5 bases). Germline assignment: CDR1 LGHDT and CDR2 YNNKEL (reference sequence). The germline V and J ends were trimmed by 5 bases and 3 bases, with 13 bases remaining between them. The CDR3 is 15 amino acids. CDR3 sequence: CASSSDRRDTGELFF. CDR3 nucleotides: TGTGCCAGCAGCTCGGACCGCAGGGACACCGGGGAGCTGTTTTTT.

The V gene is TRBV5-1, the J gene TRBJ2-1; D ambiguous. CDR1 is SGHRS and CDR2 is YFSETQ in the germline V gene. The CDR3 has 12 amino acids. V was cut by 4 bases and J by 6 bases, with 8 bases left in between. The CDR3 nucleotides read TGCGCCAGCAGCGCGGCCGGCAATGAGCAGTTCTTC. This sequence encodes CASSAAGNEQFF.

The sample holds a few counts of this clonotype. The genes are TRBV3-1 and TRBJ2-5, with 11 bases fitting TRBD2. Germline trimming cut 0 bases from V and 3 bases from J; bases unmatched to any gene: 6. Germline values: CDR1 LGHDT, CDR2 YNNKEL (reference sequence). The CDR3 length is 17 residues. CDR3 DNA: TGTGCCAGCAGCCAAGATGTAGCGGGGGGGCTGAAAGAGACCCAGTACTTC. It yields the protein CASSQDVAGGLKETQYF.

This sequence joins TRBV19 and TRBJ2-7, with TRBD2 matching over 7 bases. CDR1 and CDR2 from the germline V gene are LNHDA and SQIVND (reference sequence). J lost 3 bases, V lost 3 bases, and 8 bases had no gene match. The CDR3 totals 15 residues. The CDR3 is CASSIGLAVDYEQYF. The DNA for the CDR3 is TGTGCCAGTAGTATCGGGCTAGCGGTAGACTACGAGCAGTACTTC.

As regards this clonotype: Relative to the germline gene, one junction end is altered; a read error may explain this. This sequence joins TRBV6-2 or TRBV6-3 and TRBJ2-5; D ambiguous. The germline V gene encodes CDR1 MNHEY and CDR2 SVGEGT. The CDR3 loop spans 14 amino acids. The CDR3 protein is CVSSSSFAQETQYF. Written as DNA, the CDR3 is TGTGTCAGCAGTTCCAGTTTCGCGCAGGAGACCCAGTACTTC.

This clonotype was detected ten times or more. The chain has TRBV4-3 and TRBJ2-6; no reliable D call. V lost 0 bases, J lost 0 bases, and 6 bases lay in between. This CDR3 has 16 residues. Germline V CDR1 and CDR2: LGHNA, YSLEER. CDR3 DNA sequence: TGCGCCAGCAGCCAAGAAGCCAGCTCTGGGGCCAACGTCCTGACTTTC. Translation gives CASSQEASSGANVLTF.

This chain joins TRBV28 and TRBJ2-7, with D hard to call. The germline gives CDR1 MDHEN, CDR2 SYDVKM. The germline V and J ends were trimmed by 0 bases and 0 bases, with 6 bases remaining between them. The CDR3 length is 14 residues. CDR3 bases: TGTGCCAGCAGTTTATGCAGGTACTCCTACGAGCAGTACTTC. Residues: CASSLCRYSYEQYF.

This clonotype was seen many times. In DNA form, the CDR3 reads TGTGCCAGCAGCCCCCTAACCCCAGATACGCAGTATTTT. It yields the protein CASSPLTPDTQYF. The J gene is TRBJ2-3, the V gene TRBV11-2; D unresolved. V lost 5 bases and J lost 4, with 10 bases in between. The CDR3 is 13 residues long. Germline CDR1 is SGHAT and CDR2 is FQNNGV.

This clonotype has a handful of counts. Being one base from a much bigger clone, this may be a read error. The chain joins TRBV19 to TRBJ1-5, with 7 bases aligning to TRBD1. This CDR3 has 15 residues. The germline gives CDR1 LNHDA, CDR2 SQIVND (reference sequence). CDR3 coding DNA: TGTGCCTGTAGTATAGCTTCCAGGGGGAATCAGCCCCAGCATTTT. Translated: CACSIASRGNQPQHF.

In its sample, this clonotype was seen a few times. The CDR3 DNA follows: TGTGCCAGCAGCTTAGATCTAACAGGGGGAGACCAAGAGACCCAGTACTTC. Amino acids: CASSLDLTGGDQETQYF. The rearrangement links TRBV7-6 to TRBJ2-5; 8 bases fit TRBD1. V gave up 1 base and J gave up 0 bases; unmatched junction bases: 7. Germline V gene data show CDR1 as SGHVS and CDR2 as FNYEAQ. The CDR3 is made up of 17 amino acids.

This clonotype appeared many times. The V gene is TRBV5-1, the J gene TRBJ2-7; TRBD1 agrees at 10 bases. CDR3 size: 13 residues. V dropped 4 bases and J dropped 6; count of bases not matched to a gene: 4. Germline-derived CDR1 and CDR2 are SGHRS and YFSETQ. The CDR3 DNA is TGCGCCAGCAGCGTCGGGACAGGGGTCGAGCAGTACTTC. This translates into CASSVGTGVEQYF.

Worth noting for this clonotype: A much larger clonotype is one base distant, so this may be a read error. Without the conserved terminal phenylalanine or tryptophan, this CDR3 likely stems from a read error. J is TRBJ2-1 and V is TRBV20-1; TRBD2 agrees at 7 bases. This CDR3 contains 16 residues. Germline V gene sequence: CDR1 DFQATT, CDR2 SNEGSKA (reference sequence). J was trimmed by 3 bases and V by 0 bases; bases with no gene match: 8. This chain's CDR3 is CSARDRLADLYNEQFL. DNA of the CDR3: TGCAGTGCTAGAGATAGACTAGCAGACCTCTACAATGAGCAGTTCCTC.

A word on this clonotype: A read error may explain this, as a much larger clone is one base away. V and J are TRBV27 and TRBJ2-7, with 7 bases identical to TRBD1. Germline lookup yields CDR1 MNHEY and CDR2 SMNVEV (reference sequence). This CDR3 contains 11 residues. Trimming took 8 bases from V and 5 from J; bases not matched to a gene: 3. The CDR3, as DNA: TGTGCCAGCGGTGACAGGGACGAGCAGTACTTC. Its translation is CASGDRDEQYF.

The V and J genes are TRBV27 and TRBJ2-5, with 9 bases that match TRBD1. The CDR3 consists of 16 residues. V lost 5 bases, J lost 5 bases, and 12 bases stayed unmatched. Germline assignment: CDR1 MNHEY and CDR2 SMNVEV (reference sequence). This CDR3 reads CASSQGWTGDGETQYF. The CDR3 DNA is TGTGCCAGCAGTCAAGGCTGGACAGGGGACGGGGAGACCCAGTACTTC.

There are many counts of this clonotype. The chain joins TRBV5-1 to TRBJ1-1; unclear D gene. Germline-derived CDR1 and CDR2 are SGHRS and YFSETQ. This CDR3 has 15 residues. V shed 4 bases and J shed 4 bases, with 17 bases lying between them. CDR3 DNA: TGCGCCAGCAGCACTGACTTTGGCCGGAGCACTGAAGCTTTCTTT. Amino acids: CASSTDFGRSTEAFF.

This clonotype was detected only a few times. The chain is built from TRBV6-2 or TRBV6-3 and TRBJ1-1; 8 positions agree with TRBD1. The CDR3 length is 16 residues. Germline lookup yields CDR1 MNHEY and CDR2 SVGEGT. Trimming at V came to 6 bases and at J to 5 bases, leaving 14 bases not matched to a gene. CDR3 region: CASRPLNTGGGTEAFF. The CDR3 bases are TGTGCCAGCAGGCCCCTTAACACAGGGGGTGGTACTGAAGCTTTCTTT.

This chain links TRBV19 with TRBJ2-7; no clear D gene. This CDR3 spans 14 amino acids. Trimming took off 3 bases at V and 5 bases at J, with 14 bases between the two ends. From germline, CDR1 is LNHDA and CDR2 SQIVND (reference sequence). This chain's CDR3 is CASSMSGPINEQYF. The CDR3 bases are TGTGCCAGTAGTATGTCAGGTCCGATCAACGAGCAGTACTTC.

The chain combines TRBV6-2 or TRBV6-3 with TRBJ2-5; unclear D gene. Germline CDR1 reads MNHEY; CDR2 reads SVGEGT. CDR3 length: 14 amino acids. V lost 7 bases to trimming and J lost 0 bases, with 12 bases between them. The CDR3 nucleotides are TGTGCCAGCAATCCTATTATCGACCAAGAGACCCAGTACTTC. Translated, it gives CASNPIIDQETQYF.